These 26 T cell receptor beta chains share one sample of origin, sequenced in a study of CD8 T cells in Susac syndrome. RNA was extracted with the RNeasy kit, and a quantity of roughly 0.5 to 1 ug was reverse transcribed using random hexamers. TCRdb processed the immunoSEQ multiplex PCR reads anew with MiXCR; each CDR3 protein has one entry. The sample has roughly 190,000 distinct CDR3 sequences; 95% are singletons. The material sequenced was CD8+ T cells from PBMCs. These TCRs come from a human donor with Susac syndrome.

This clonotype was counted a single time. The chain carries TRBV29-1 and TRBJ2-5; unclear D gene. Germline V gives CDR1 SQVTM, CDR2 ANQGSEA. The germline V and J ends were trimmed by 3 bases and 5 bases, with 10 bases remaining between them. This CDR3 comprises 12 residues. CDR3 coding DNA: TGCAGCGTTGATAATTATGTGGAGACCCAGTACTTC. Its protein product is CSVDNYVETQYF. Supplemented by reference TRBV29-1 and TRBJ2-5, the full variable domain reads SAVISQKPSRDICQRGTSLTIQCQVDSQVTMMFWYRQQPGQSLTLIATANQGSEATYESGFVIDKFPISRPNLTFSTLTVSNMSPEDSSIYLCSVDNYVETQYFGPGTRLLVL.

The DNA of the CDR3 is TGTGCCAGCAGTCCACAGCGCCAGCAAGAGACCCAGTACTTC. Encoded protein: CASSPQRQQETQYF. The chain joins TRBV27 to TRBJ2-5; D ambiguous. CDR3 length: 14 amino acids. The V and J ends lost 5 bases and 2 bases respectively, with 12 bases between them. Germline CDR1 is MNHEY and CDR2 is SMNVEV (reference sequence).

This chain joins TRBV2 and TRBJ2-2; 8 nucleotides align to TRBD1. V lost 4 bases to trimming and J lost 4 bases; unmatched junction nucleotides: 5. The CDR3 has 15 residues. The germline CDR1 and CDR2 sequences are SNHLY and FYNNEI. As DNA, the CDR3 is TGTGCCAGCAGTGGCCAGGGGGCGGGCACCGGGGAGCTGTTTTTT. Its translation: CASSGQGAGTGELFF.

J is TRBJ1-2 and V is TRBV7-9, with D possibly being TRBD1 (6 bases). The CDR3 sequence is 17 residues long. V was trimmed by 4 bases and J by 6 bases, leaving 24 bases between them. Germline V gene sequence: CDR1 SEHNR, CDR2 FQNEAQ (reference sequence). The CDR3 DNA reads TGTGCCAGCAGCTCTACCACCGGGACCCTGTGGGGGCATGGCTACACCTTC. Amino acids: CASSSTTGTLWGHGYTF.

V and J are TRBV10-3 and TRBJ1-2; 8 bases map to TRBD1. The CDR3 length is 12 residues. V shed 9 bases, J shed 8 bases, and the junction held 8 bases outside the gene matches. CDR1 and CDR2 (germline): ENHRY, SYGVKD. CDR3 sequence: CAILDREGGYTF. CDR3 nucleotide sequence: TGTGCCATTTTGGACAGGGAAGGGGGCTACACCTTC.

The CDR3: CASSLLLAGSRPYNEQFF. The CDR3 DNA reads as TGTGCCAGCAGCCTACTACTAGCGGGATCCAGGCCCTACAATGAGCAGTTCTTC. The rearrangement uses TRBV14 and TRBJ2-1, with TRBD2 matching over 10 bases. The germline V gene has CDR1 SGHDN and CDR2 FVKESK. Trimming cost V 4 bases and J 2 bases; bases outside gene matches: 11. This CDR3 has 18 residues.

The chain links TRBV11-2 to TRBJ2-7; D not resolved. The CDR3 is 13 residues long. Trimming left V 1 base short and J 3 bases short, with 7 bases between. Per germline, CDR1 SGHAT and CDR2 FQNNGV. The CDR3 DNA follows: TGTGCCAGCAGCTTAGCGTACGGCTACGAGCAGTACTTC. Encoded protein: CASSLAYGYEQYF.

Here the CDR3 reads CSVEYGGTIYF. The CDR3 nucleotides read TGCAGCGTTGAGTACGGGGGCACCATATATTTT. The genes are TRBV29-1 and TRBJ1-3; possibly TRBD1 for D (5 bases). Per the germline V gene, CDR1 is SQVTM and CDR2 is ANQGSEA. CDR3 size: 11 residues. V gave up 3 bases and J gave up 9 bases, with 9 bases separating them. Using reference TRBV29-1 and TRBJ1-3 for the parts outside the CDR3, the full variable domain is SAVISQKPSRDICQRGTSLTIQCQVDSQVTMMFWYRQQPGQSLTLIATANQGSEATYESGFVIDKFPISRPNLTFSTLTVSNMSPEDSSIYLCSVEYGGTIYFGEGSWLTVV.

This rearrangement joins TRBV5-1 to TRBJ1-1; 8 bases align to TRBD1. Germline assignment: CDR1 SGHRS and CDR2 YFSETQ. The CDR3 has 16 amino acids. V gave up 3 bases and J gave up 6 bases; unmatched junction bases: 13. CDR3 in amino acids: CASSWASGGHLAEAFF. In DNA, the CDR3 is TGCGCCAGCAGCTGGGCTTCAGGGGGCCACCTTGCTGAAGCTTTCTTT. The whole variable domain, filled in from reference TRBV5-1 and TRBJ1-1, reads KAGVTQTPRYLIKTRGQQVTLSCSPISGHRSVSWYQQTPGQGLQFLFEYFSETQRNKGNFPGRFSGRQFSNSRSEMNVSTLELGDSALYLCASSWASGGHLAEAFFGQGTRLTVV.

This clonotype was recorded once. The CDR3 is CASSLVWTSGGPEQFF. DNA of the CDR3: TGTGCCAGCAGCTTGGTATGGACTAGCGGGGGGCCTGAGCAGTTCTTC. This chain links TRBV5-6 with TRBJ2-1; 14 bases line up with TRBD2. The CDR3 is made up of 16 amino acids. With V trimmed by 0 bases and J by 9 bases, 5 bases remained unmatched. The germline V gene has CDR1 SGHDT and CDR2 YYEEEE.

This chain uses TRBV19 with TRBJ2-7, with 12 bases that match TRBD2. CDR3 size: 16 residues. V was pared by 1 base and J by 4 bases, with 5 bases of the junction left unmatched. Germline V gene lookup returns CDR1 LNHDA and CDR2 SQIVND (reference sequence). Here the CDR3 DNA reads TGTGCCAGTAGTATAGTTCCGACTAGCGGGAGTTACGAGCAGTACTTC. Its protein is CASSIVPTSGSYEQYF.

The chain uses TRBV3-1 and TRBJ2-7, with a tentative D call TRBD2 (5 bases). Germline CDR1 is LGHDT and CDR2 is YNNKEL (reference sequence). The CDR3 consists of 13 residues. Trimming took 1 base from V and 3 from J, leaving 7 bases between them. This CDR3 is CASSQGESYEQYF. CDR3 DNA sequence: TGTGCCAGCAGCCAAGGGGAGAGCTACGAGCAGTACTTC.

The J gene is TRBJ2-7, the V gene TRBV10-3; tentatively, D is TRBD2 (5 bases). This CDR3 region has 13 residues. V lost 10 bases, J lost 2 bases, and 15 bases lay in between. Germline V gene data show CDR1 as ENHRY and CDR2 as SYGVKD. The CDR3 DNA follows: TGTGCCACCCGGGATCAGAGCGCCTACGAGCAGTACTTC. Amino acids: CATRDQSAYEQYF.

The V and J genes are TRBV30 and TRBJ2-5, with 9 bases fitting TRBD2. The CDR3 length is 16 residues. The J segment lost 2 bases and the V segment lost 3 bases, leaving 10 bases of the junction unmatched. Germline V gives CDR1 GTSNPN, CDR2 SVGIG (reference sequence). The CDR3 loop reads CAWSSDSGGGQETQYF. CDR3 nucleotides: TGTGCCTGGAGCTCAGATAGCGGGGGAGGGCAAGAGACCCAGTACTTC. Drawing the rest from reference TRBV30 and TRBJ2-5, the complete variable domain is SQTIHQWPATLVQPVGSPLSLECTVEGTSNPNLYWYRQAAGRGLQLLFYSVGIGQISSEVPQNLSASRPQDRQFILSSKKLLLSDSGFYLCAWSSDSGGGQETQYFGPGTRLLVL.

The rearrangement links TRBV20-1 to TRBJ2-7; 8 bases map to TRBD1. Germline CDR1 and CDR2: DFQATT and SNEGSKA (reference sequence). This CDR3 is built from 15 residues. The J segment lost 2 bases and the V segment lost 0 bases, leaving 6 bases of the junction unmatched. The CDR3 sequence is CSARDTTGGTYEQYF. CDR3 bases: TGCAGTGCTAGAGACACAACAGGGGGGACCTACGAGCAGTACTTC.

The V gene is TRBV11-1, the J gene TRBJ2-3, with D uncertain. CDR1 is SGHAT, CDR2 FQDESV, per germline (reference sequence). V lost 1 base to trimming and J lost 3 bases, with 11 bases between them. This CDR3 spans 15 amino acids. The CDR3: CASSLGPSATDTQYF. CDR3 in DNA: TGTGCCAGCAGCTTAGGTCCTTCCGCGACAGATACGCAGTATTTT. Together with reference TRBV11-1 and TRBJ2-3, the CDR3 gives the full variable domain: EAEVAQSPRYKITEKSQAVAFWCDPISGHATLYWYRQILGQGPELLVQFQDESVVDDSQLPKDRFSAERLKGVDSTLKIQPAELGDSAMYLCASSLGPSATDTQYFGPGTRLTVL.

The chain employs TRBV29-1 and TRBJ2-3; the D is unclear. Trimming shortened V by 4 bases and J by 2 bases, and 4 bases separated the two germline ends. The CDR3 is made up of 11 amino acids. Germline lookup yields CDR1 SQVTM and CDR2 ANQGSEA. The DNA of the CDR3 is TGCAGCGTTGGAGACACAGATACGCAGTATTTT. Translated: CSVGDTDTQYF.

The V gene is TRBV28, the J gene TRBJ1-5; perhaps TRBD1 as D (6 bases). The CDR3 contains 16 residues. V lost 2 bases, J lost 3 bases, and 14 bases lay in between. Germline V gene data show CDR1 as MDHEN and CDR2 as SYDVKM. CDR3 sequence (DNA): TGTGCCAGCAGTTTACTCTCTGGACAGTACAATCAGCCCCAGCATTTT. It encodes CASSLLSGQYNQPQHF.

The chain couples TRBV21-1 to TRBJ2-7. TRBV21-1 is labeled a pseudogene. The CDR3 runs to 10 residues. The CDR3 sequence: CASSFAEQYF. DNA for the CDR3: TGTGCCAGCAGCTTTGCAGAGCAGTACTTC.

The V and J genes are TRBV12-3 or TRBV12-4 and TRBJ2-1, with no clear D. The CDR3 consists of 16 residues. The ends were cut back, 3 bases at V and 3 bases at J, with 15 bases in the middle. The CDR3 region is CASSLTDDPVYNEQFF. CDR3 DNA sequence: TGTGCCAGCAGTTTGACTGACGATCCCGTCTACAATGAGCAGTTCTTC.

In DNA, the CDR3 is TGTGCCAGCAGCCGCCGACCTCGGGGGAGCCAAGAGACCCAGTACTTC. Amino acid sequence: CASSRRPRGSQETQYF. The chain has TRBV14 and TRBJ2-5, with D perhaps matching TRBD2 (6 bases). The CDR3 totals 16 residues. The germline V gene has CDR1 SGHDN and CDR2 FVKESK. Deletions cut 4 bases from V and 1 base from J, with 16 bases between.

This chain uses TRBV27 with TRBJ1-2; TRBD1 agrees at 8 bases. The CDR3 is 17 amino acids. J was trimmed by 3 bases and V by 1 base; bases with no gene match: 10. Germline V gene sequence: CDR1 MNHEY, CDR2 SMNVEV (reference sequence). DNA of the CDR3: TGTGCCAGCAGTTTATTGGCTCTACCGGACAGGGACTATGGCTACACCTTC. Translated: CASSLLALPDRDYGYTF.

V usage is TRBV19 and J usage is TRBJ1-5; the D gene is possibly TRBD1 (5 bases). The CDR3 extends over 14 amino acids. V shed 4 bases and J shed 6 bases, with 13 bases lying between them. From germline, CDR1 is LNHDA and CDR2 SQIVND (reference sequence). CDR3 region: CASSTTQVFQPQHF. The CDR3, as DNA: TGTGCCAGTAGTACAACACAGGTTTTTCAGCCCCAGCATTTT.

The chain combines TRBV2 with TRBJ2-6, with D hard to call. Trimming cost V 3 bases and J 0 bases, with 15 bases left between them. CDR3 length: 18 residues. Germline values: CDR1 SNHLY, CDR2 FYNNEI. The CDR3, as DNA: TGTGCCAGCAGTGATACGTCATGGATGAGCTCTGGGGCCAACGTCCTGACTTTC. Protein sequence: CASSDTSWMSSGANVLTF. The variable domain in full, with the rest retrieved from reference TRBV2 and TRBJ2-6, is EPEVTQTPSHQVTQMGQEVILRCVPISNHLYFYWYRQILGQKVEFLVSFYNNEISEKSEIFDDQFSVERPDGSNFTLKIRSTKLEDSAMYFCASSDTSWMSSGANVLTFGAGSRLTVL.

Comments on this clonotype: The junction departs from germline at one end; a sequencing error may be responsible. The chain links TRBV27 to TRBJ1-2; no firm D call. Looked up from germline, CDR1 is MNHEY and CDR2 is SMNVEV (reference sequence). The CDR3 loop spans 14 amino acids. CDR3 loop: CASSFAGAPLNCHF. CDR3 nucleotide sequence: TGTGCCAGCAGTTTTGCAGGCGCCCCGTTGAACTGCCACTTC.

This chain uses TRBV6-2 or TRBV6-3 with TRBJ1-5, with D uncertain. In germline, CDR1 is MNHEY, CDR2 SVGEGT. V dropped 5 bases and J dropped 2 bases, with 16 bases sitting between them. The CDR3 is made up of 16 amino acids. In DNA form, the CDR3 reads TGTGCCAGCAGTCTTGCCGCCTCCATGGGCAATCAGCCCCAGCATTTT. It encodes CASSLAASMGNQPQHF.